This T cell receptor (beta chain) stems from a study of cytotoxic CD8 clonotypes in ibrutinib-treated CLL. The V gene's germline CDR1 is SGHNT and CDR2 YYREEE (reference sequence). The CDR3 sequence is 15 residues long. V gave up 3 bases and J gave up 5 bases, with 15 bases separating them. Repertoires were generated with immunoSEQ multiplex PCR, while TCRdb's copy carries only in-frame clones and drops some. The sample lists approximately 35,000 clones; 71% were seen once. The sequencing here drew on PBMCs, taken at disease progression, from a patient treated with ibrutinib. The chain carries TRBV5-4 and TRBJ2-1, with D possibly called TRBD1 or TRBD2 (6 bases each). This TCR came from a human donor with chronic lymphocytic leukemia. The CDR3 DNA follows: TGTGCCAGCAGCTCCCCCTGGGGGGCCAACAATGAGCAGTTCTTC. Translation gives CASSSPWGANNEQFF.